This T cell receptor (beta chain) appears in the sequencing data of a study of control samples from healthy donors and cancer patients. Assay used: immunoSEQ multiplex PCR; TCRdb lists only in-frame clones, some missing. The sample carries tens of thousands of clones, 89% recorded once. Germline-derived CDR1 and CDR2 are SGHTA and FQGNSA. The CDR3 consists of 15 residues. V lost 1 base to trimming and J lost 6 bases, with 13 bases between them. The sample taken for sequencing was PBMCs. This sequence joins TRBV7-2 and TRBJ2-1; D may be TRBD2 (5 bases). The clonotype comes from a man aged 55 to 70 with colorectal cancer. The CDR3 coding sequence is TGTGCCAGCAGCTTAGTGGCAGTTGGAGGCAATGAGCAGTTCTTC. This gives the protein CASSLVAVGGNEQFF.